The T cell receptor beta chain under discussion was sequenced for a study of blood T cell repertoires in COVID-19. TCRdb keeps only in-frame clones here, not all; method: immunoSEQ multiplex PCR. The sample records approximately 210,000 clones, approximately 80% being singletons. CDR1 and CDR2 (germline): SGHVS, FNYEAQ. J was trimmed by 4 bases and V by 5 bases; bases with no gene match: 6. The CDR3 spans 14 residues. The receptor was derived from a young man with acute COVID-19. Sample: PBMCs or T cells enriched from blood (not recorded which). The chain recombines TRBV7-6 with TRBJ1-1, with 8 bases that match TRBD1. CDR3 in amino acids: CASSLRGLGTEAFF. CDR3 DNA: TGTGCCAGCAGCCTCAGGGGGCTAGGCACTGAAGCTTTCTTT.